What follows are 11 T cell receptor beta chains derived from one specimen sequenced in a study of T cell responses to AZD1222 COVID-19 vaccine. Generated by immunoSEQ multiplex PCR, the TCRdb table keeps only in-frame clones and is missing some. The sample contains approximately 150,000 clones, approximately 90% of which appear only once. This sample comprised peripheral blood, obtained on day 0 of AZD1222 vaccination. Source of these receptors: an adult in good health.

V and J are TRBV19 and TRBJ1-1, with TRBD1 matching 8 bases. The CDR3 extends over 14 amino acids. The V gene end was trimmed by 10 bases and the J gene end by 7 bases; junction bases not matched to a gene: 14. Germline CDR1 and CDR2: LNHDA and SQIVND (reference sequence). The CDR3 nucleotides are TGTGCCACCCAAGGACAGGGATGGAGAATTGAAGCTTTCTTT. Encoded protein: CATQGQGWRIEAFF.

The CDR3 DNA is TGTGCCAGCAGCCAAGATTGGACTTACAATGAGCAGTTCTTC. It encodes CASSQDWTYNEQFF. The chain joins TRBV3-1 (or the pseudogene TRBV3-2) to TRBJ2-1; D perhaps matches TRBD2 (5 bases). Germline V CDR1 and CDR2: LGHDT, YNNKEL (reference sequence). The V end was cut by 0 bases, the J end by 4 bases, with 7 bases between. The CDR3 has 14 amino acids.

V and J are TRBV18 and TRBJ1-6; D unresolved. Trimming shortened V by 3 bases and J by 5 bases, and 11 bases separated the two germline ends. This CDR3 has 15 residues. From germline, CDR1 is KGHSH and CDR2 LQKENI. This CDR3 is CASSPGRPDNSPLHF. The CDR3, as DNA: TGTGCCAGCTCACCCGGGAGACCTGATAATTCACCCCTCCACTTT. The entire variable domain, with the rest obtained from reference TRBV18 and TRBJ1-6, is as follows: NAGVMQNPRHLVRRRGQEARLRCSPMKGHSHVYWYRQLPEEGLKFMVYLQKENIIDESGMPKERFSAEFPKEGPSILRIQQVVRGDSAAYFCASSPGRPDNSPLHFGNGTRLTVT.

The chain combines TRBV3-1 (or the pseudogene TRBV3-2) with TRBJ2-5; D might be TRBD2 (6 bases). Germline V gene sequence: CDR1 LGHDT, CDR2 YNNKEL (reference sequence). This CDR3 contains 13 residues. Deletions cut 5 bases from V and 2 bases from J, with 9 bases between. The CDR3 DNA is TGTGCCAGCAGCGCGGGACCACAAGAGACCCAGTACTTC. It translates to CASSAGPQETQYF.

The V and J genes are TRBV5-1 and TRBJ1-4, with D possibly TRBD1 on 5 matching bases. Germline-derived CDR1 and CDR2 are SGHRS and YFSETQ. This CDR3 spans 16 amino acids. V lost 9 bases, J lost 0 bases, and 18 bases lay in between. The CDR3 nucleotides read TGCGCCACCTCCGTCCTGGGGCCCGCAACTAATGAAAAACTGTTTTTT. Protein: CATSVLGPATNEKLFF.

The chain couples TRBV29-1 to TRBJ1-1, with 7 bases aligning to TRBD1. The CDR3 is 13 amino acids. The V gene's germline CDR1 is SQVTM and CDR2 ANQGSEA. The ends lost 4 bases at V and 3 bases at J; junction bases unmatched: 5. In DNA form, the CDR3 reads TGCAGCGTTGGAGGGGGCTATTACACTGAAGCTTTCTTT. It is translated as CSVGGGYYTEAFF.

V is TRBV6-2 or TRBV6-3 and J is TRBJ1-2, with TRBD1 identical over 8 bases. Trimming took 6 bases from V and 4 from J; bases not matched to a gene: 7. Germline-derived CDR1 and CDR2 are MNHEY and SVGEGT. The CDR3 contains 14 residues. As DNA, the CDR3 is TGTGCCAGCAGCGACAGGGGAATAGGCTATGGCTACACCTTC. Protein: CASSDRGIGYGYTF.

The chain joins TRBV5-6 to TRBJ2-5; possibly TRBD2 for D (5 bases). Germline V gene lookup returns CDR1 SGHDT and CDR2 YYEEEE. Trimming took 0 bases from V and 2 from J, leaving 11 bases between them. This CDR3 spans 15 amino acids. The chain's CDR3 is CASSLGRGLQETQYF. DNA for the CDR3: TGTGCCAGCAGCTTGGGACGAGGGCTTCAAGAGACCCAGTACTTC.

This clone appeared once. The chain is built from TRBV27 and TRBJ2-2, with D uncertain. The CDR3 runs to 13 residues. Between the trimmed V and J ends, which lost 0 bases and 3 bases, there was a span of 2 bases. CDR1 MNHEY and CDR2 SMNVEV come from the germline V gene (reference sequence). CDR3: CASSLSYTGELFF. DNA for the CDR3: TGTGCCAGCAGTTTATCTTACACCGGGGAGCTGTTTTTT.

This clone was found a few times. This chain links TRBV2 with TRBJ1-2; D gene unclear. Germline V gene lookup returns CDR1 SNHLY and CDR2 FYNNEI. This CDR3 has 13 amino acids. Between the trimmed V and J ends, which lost 3 bases and 5 bases, there was a span of 10 bases. CDR3 in amino acids: CASSDPGPYGYTF. CDR3 DNA: TGTGCCAGCAGTGACCCAGGACCTTATGGCTACACCTTC.

This clone was seen a single time. The chain combines TRBV10-3 with TRBJ2-5; 7 bases line up with TRBD1. Germline V gives CDR1 ENHRY, CDR2 SYGVKD. This CDR3 contains 13 residues. Trimming at V came to 10 bases and at J to 5 bases, leaving 10 bases not matched to a gene. The CDR3 protein is CATRDRNLETQYF. Here the CDR3 DNA reads TGTGCCACCCGGGACAGAAATCTGGAGACCCAGTACTTC.